This TCR beta chain was recorded in a study of blood T cell repertoires in COVID-19. Study-wide background: Specimens from acute and convalescent COVID-19 originated in the United States, Italy and Spain.

The assay was immunoSEQ multiplex PCR, and TCRdb's table has in-frame clones only and misses some. This table holds around 200,000 clones, 80% to 90% found once. The CDR3 runs 14 residues. With V trimmed by 4 bases and J by 8 bases, 7 bases remained unmatched. Input material: peripheral blood. The TCR comes from a man in his 60s with acute or convalescent COVID-19. The V call is TRBV23-1, the J call TRBJ1-4, with TRBD1 identical over 7 bases. TRBV23-1 belongs to the ORF category, with a function that is uncertain. In DNA form, the CDR3 reads TGCGCCAGCAGTCGGGACAGAGTAGCAGAAAAACTGTTTTTT. This codes for CASSRDRVAEKLFF.